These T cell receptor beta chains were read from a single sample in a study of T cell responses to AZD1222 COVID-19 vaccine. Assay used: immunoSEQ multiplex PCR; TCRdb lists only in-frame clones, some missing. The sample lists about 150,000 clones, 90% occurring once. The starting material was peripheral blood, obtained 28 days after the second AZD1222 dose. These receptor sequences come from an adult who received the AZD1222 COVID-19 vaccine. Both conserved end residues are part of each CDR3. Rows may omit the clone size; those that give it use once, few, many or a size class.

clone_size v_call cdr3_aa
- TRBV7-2 CASSHPGNEQFF
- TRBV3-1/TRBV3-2 CASSQNPGLATDTQYF
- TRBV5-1 CASTGGYEQYF
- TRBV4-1 CASSQDWGAGNQPQHF
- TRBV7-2 CASSYRDPRLPTGTQYF
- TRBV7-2 CASSLALDQPQHF
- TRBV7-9 CASSKGQGSASSYEQYF
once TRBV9 CASSVAGHGTEAFF
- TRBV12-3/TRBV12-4 CASRDDRGKQSF
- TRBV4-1 CASSLNTGSRDTQYF
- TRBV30 CAWSKLGGTEAFF
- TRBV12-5 CASGFYLGFNYGYTF
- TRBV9 CASGFAGDADTQYF
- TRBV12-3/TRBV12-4 CASSRDRRYGYTF
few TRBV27 CASSFILGNTEAFF
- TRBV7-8 CASSLGTAIQNTEAFF
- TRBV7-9 CASSFGTGSNEQYF
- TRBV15 CATSRDLPDRVNEKLFF
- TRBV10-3 CAISDSNNEQFF
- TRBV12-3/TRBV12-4 CASSGGQSGEQYF
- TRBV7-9 CASSPTRGAAYNEQFF
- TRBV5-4 CASSRSGLDTEAFF
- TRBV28 CASSTRTSGRGETQYF
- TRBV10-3 CAISDPGQGAETNEKLFF
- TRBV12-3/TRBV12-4 CASSLVDYTEAFF
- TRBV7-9 CASSGRDLYGYTF
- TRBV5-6 CASSLGRYSNQPQHF
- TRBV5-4 CASSQATSRGAEQYF
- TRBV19 CASSINRVNSPLHF
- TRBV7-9 CASSLAGRSSGNTIYF
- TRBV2 CASRARGQGWTEAFF
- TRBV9 CASSEDGDSYGYTF
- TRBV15 CATSRDRDTVEKLFF
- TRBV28 CASSLGGSRADTQYF
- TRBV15 CATSSAGTGYEQYF
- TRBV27 CASRGLNEKLFF
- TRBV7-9 CASSPSGSMYNEQFF
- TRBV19 CASSWLAGGPAYNEQFF
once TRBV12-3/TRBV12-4 CASSLYQNYGYTF
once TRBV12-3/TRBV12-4 CASSSWDEQFF